Below, one T cell receptor (beta chain) is given with its context. Synthetic TCR analog templates were spiked into each PCR. Sequencing was performed with immunoSEQ multiplex PCR; in TCRdb, only in-frame clones are kept and a portion is missing. Altogether roughly 120,000 clones are present, less than 95% being singletons, with the ten largest covering 3% to 4.5%. The sample belongs to a study of PD-L1 blockade in urothelial cancer. Background on the study: The study started patients on atezolizumab in the mid-2010s, giving 1,200 mg intravenously every 3 weeks. Most of the 29 patients were males with bladder-origin urothelial cancer.

Germline CDR1 LNHNV, CDR2 YYDKDF (reference sequence). Trimming removed 0 bases from V and 1 base from J; junction bases left unmatched: 4. CDR3 length: 17 amino acids. The time point is: peripheral blood 6 weeks after treatment start. This TCR was sampled from a man between 60 and 75 years old with urothelial cancer. The chain couples TRBV15 to TRBJ2-3; 10 nucleotides align to TRBD2. The sample consisted of PBMCs, taken around atezolizumab (anti-PD-L1) treatment. CDR3 region: CATSRDRTSGGTDTQYF. In DNA form, the CDR3 reads TGTGCCACCAGCAGAGATCGAACTAGCGGGGGCACAGATACGCAGTATTTT.